The subject of this entry is one TCR beta chain. Its target is not known. The primer mix had 60 Vbeta and 13 Jbeta primers. TCRdb's copy holds only in-frame clones and misses some; the assay was immunoSEQ multiplex PCR. Altogether about 160,000 clones are present, about 79% being singletons, with the ten largest covering 5% to 7%. CDR3 length equals 15 residues. Germline CDR1 is MNHNS and CDR2 is SASEGT. These data originate in a study of cytomegalovirus exposure and HLA in healthy donors. Study-wide context: Clustering assigned about four fifths of the approximately 400 genotyped donors to the Caucasian-associated ancestry cluster.

Study findings and constraints: The classifier was said to identify cytomegalovirus status with high specificity and sensitivity.

Sequencing was done on a sample of PBMCs. The sequence came from a man over 45 in good health and CMV-seropositive. This sequence joins TRBV6-1 and TRBJ2-5; a possible D gene is TRBD2 (6 bases). The closer fit of TRBJ2-7 to the DNA end suggests the J call may be wrong. The CDR3 loop reads CASSAGGLLSYEQYF. The DNA for the CDR3 is TGTGCCAGCAGTGCCGGGGGACTTCTCTCCTACGAGCAGTACTTC.